These T cell receptor beta chains were read from a single sample in a study of human T cells and chemical hapten exposure. Via MiXCR, TCRdb re-called the RACE reads, giving one row per CDR3 protein. There are fewer than 400,000 distinct CDR3 sequences in the sample; around 7% occur only once, and 8.4% lies in the top ten. The material was whole blood, obtained in connection with sensitization to the hapten diphenylcyclopropenone (DPC). Every receptor here comes from a woman younger than 30 with alopecia areata. Some clones in this sample may be carry-over from other donors' samples. CDR3s include the opening cysteine and the closing phenylalanine or tryptophan. D genes are given only for firm matches. Clone size is stated in some rows and not others, as once, few, many or a class when expanded.

abundance: few; j_gene: TRBJ2-3; v_gene: TRBV7-2; d_gene: NA; CDR3nt: TGTGCCAGCAGCTCTGCTACAGGGTTTAAGTATTTT; CDR3aa: CASSSATGFKYF
abundance: many; j_gene: TRBJ1-1; v_gene: TRBV5-1; d_gene: NA; CDR3nt: TGCGCCAGCAGCTTGGCACCAGCCCTCCCATCGAACACTGAAGCTTTCTTT; CDR3aa: CASSLAPALPSNTEAFF
abundance: NA; j_gene: TRBJ2-1; v_gene: TRBV5-1; d_gene: TRBD2; CDR3nt: TGCGCCAGCAGCTTGGGACTAGCGGGGGCCTTCACCTACAATGAGCAGTTCTTC; CDR3aa: CASSLGLAGAFTYNEQFF
abundance: many; j_gene: TRBJ2-6; v_gene: TRBV2; d_gene: NA; CDR3nt: TGTGCCAGCAGTGAATACTCTGGGGCCAACGTCCTGACTTTC; CDR3aa: CASSEYSGANVLTF
abundance: many; j_gene: TRBJ2-5; v_gene: TRBV6-6; d_gene: TRBD2; CDR3nt: TGTGCCAGCAGTTACGCTAGCGGGGCGGAAGAGACCCAGTACTTC; CDR3aa: CASSYASGAEETQYF
abundance: many; j_gene: TRBJ2-1; v_gene: TRBV24-1; d_gene: NA; CDR3nt: TGTGCCACCAGTGATCAGGGGAGGCTCTACAATGAGCAGTTCTTC; CDR3aa: CATSDQGRLYNEQFF
abundance: few; j_gene: TRBJ2-1; v_gene: TRBV28; d_gene: NA; CDR3nt: TGTGCCAGCAGGTCAGGGGTACTGAAAGAGGGCCACAATGAGCAGTTCTTC; CDR3aa: CASRSGVLKEGHNEQFF
abundance: few; j_gene: TRBJ1-5; v_gene: TRBV7-2; d_gene: TRBD1; CDR3nt: TGTGCCAGCATCGATGGACAGGGCAATCAGCCCCAGCATTTT; CDR3aa: CASIDGQGNQPQHF
abundance: many; j_gene: TRBJ2-3; v_gene: TRBV4-3; d_gene: NA; CDR3nt: TGCGCCAGCAGCCAAGATCGGGACACCCGATACACAGATACGCAGTATTTT; CDR3aa: CASSQDRDTRYTDTQYF
abundance: few; j_gene: TRBJ2-7; v_gene: TRBV9; d_gene: NA; CDR3nt: TGTGCCAGCAGCGTAAGGCCAGGGCCCTACGAGCAGTACTTC; CDR3aa: CASSVRPGPYEQYF
abundance: many; j_gene: TRBJ2-3; v_gene: TRBV28; d_gene: NA; CDR3nt: TGTGCCAGCAGACCTGAGCAGACTAGCACAGATACGCAGTATTTT; CDR3aa: CASRPEQTSTDTQYF
abundance: NA; j_gene: TRBJ2-7; v_gene: TRBV20-1; d_gene: TRBD2; CDR3nt: TGCAGTGGTAGCGGGGACGGCGAGCAGTACTTC; CDR3aa: CSGSGDGEQYF
abundance: few; j_gene: TRBJ2-3; v_gene: TRBV10-3; d_gene: TRBD2; CDR3nt: TGTGCCATCGCCGAAGTGCGGGGGGCATATACGCAGTATTTT; CDR3aa: CAIAEVRGAYTQYF
abundance: few; j_gene: TRBJ2-6; v_gene: TRBV27; d_gene: NA; CDR3nt: TGTGCCAGCAGTTTCTCGTCCGACAATTCCTATTACTCTGGGGCCAACGTCCTGACTTTC; CDR3aa: CASSFSSDNSYYSGANVLTF
abundance: NA; j_gene: TRBJ1-1; v_gene: TRBV6-5; d_gene: NA; CDR3nt: TGTGCCAGCAGTTACGAGGGAGTGAACACTGAAGCTTTCTTT; CDR3aa: CASSYEGVNTEAFF
abundance: NA; j_gene: TRBJ1-2; v_gene: TRBV6-5; d_gene: TRBD1; CDR3nt: TGTGCCAGCAGTCCACATCAACAGGGGGAGGCCGTCTATGGCTACACCTTC; CDR3aa: CASSPHQQGEAVYGYTF
abundance: NA; j_gene: TRBJ2-2; v_gene: TRBV2; d_gene: TRBD1; CDR3nt: TGTGCCAGCAGTATTTCCGGGACAGGGCACACCGGGGAGCTGTTTTTT; CDR3aa: CASSISGTGHTGELFF
abundance: NA; j_gene: TRBJ1-5; v_gene: TRBV5-6; d_gene: NA; CDR3nt: TGTGCCAGCAGCTTGTACGAGAACCTCAATCAGCCCCAGCATTTT; CDR3aa: CASSLYENLNQPQHF
abundance: NA; j_gene: TRBJ2-7; v_gene: TRBV18; d_gene: NA; CDR3nt: TGTGCCAGCTCACCAACAGGAGAAGCCTACGAGCAGTACTTC; CDR3aa: CASSPTGEAYEQYF
abundance: NA; j_gene: TRBJ1-5; v_gene: TRBV4-3; d_gene: NA; CDR3nt: TGCGCCAGCAGCCGACTATTTCGCAGCAATCAGCCCCAGCATTTT; CDR3aa: CASSRLFRSNQPQHF
abundance: many; j_gene: TRBJ1-6; v_gene: TRBV12-3/TRBV12-4; d_gene: NA; CDR3nt: TGTGCCAGCACCTCCTCGAGGGGACGAGAAAATTCACCCCTCCACTTT; CDR3aa: CASTSSRGRENSPLHF
abundance: many; j_gene: TRBJ2-7; v_gene: TRBV5-1; d_gene: NA; CDR3nt: TGCGCCAGCAGCTCTCAGACGGGGTACGAGCAGTACTTC; CDR3aa: CASSSQTGYEQYF
abundance: NA; j_gene: TRBJ2-5; v_gene: TRBV5-6; d_gene: NA; CDR3nt: TGTGCCAGCAGCTTGTGGGACGAGACCCAGTACTTC; CDR3aa: CASSLWDETQYF
abundance: NA; j_gene: TRBJ1-2; v_gene: TRBV2; d_gene: NA; CDR3nt: TGTGCCAGCAGTCAGGCCAGGGATAATGGCTACACCTTC; CDR3aa: CASSQARDNGYTF
abundance: NA; j_gene: TRBJ2-1; v_gene: TRBV29-1; d_gene: NA; CDR3nt: TGCAGCGTTGAAGTCGCAGCCTACAATGAGCAGTTCTTC; CDR3aa: CSVEVAAYNEQFF
abundance: many; j_gene: TRBJ2-5; v_gene: TRBV7-2; d_gene: NA; CDR3nt: TGTGCCAGCAGCTTCGGCCACCAAGAGACCCAGTACTTC; CDR3aa: CASSFGHQETQYF
abundance: NA; j_gene: TRBJ2-7; v_gene: TRBV29-1; d_gene: NA; CDR3nt: TGCAGCGTTGAAGGGACAGGACTAAACGAGCAGTACTTC; CDR3aa: CSVEGTGLNEQYF
abundance: NA; j_gene: TRBJ2-1; v_gene: TRBV29-1; d_gene: TRBD2; CDR3nt: TGCAGCGTCATAGCGGGGAGTAGCTCCTACAATGAGCAGTTCTTC; CDR3aa: CSVIAGSSSYNEQFF
abundance: many; j_gene: TRBJ1-2; v_gene: TRBV3-1; d_gene: NA; CDR3nt: TGTGCCAGCAGCCAGGAAGGAGTTAACTATGGCTACACCTTC; CDR3aa: CASSQEGVNYGYTF
abundance: many; j_gene: TRBJ2-7; v_gene: TRBV4-2; d_gene: TRBD2; CDR3nt: TGTGCCAGCAGCACGCCGGGTAGCGGGTGGTACGAGCAGTACTTC; CDR3aa: CASSTPGSGWYEQYF
abundance: once; j_gene: TRBJ1-4; v_gene: TRBV5-4; d_gene: NA; CDR3nt: TGTGCCAGTTCGACAGGTACATCTAATGAAAAACTGTTTTTT; CDR3aa: CASSTGTSNEKLFF
abundance: NA; j_gene: TRBJ2-5; v_gene: TRBV5-1; d_gene: TRBD2; CDR3nt: TGCGCCAGCAGCTTGCGGGTAGCGGGTTTCCAAGAGACCCAGTACTTC; CDR3aa: CASSLRVAGFQETQYF
abundance: few; j_gene: TRBJ1-1; v_gene: TRBV12-3/TRBV12-4; d_gene: TRBD1; CDR3nt: TGTGCCAGCACCCGGACAGGGGAGAACACTGAAGCTTTCTTT; CDR3aa: CASTRTGENTEAFF
abundance: few; j_gene: TRBJ1-4; v_gene: TRBV7-2; d_gene: NA; CDR3nt: TGTGCCAGCAGCCGCGGACGGTCAAATGAAAAACTGTTTTTT; CDR3aa: CASSRGRSNEKLFF
abundance: many; j_gene: TRBJ2-3; v_gene: TRBV15; d_gene: TRBD1; CDR3nt: TGTGCCACCAGCAGAGGCGGACAGGGCACAGATACGCAGTATTTT; CDR3aa: CATSRGGQGTDTQYF
abundance: few; j_gene: TRBJ1-6; v_gene: TRBV3-1; d_gene: NA; CDR3nt: TGTGCCAGCAGCCAAGATCCCCGCAATTCACCCCTCCACTTT; CDR3aa: CASSQDPRNSPLHF
abundance: many; j_gene: TRBJ2-3; v_gene: TRBV29-1; d_gene: TRBD1; CDR3nt: TGCAGCGTTGAATCTGGACAGGGTGCAGATACGCAGTATTTT; CDR3aa: CSVESGQGADTQYF
abundance: few; j_gene: TRBJ2-3; v_gene: TRBV20-1; d_gene: TRBD1; CDR3nt: TGCAGTGCCGTTCCGGGACAGCTAAATACGCAGTATTTT; CDR3aa: CSAVPGQLNTQYF
abundance: NA; j_gene: TRBJ2-4; v_gene: TRBV12-3/TRBV12-4; d_gene: TRBD2; CDR3nt: TGTGCCAGCAGTTTCGGTGCGGGGGTAGCCAAAAACATTCAGTACTTC; CDR3aa: CASSFGAGVAKNIQYF
abundance: NA; j_gene: TRBJ2-7; v_gene: TRBV14; d_gene: TRBD2; CDR3nt: TGTGCCAGCAGCCAAGGGACTAGCTCGTACTTC; CDR3aa: CASSQGTSSYF
abundance: NA; j_gene: TRBJ1-3; v_gene: TRBV6-5; d_gene: TRBD1; CDR3nt: TGTGCCAGCAGTTACAGGGGGCTGGCTGGAAACACCATATATTTT; CDR3aa: CASSYRGLAGNTIYF
abundance: few; j_gene: TRBJ2-5; v_gene: TRBV14; d_gene: NA; CDR3nt: TGTGCCAGCAGCCAAGATGGAGGGACAACCAAGAGAACCCAGTACTTC; CDR3aa: CASSQDGGTTKRTQYF
abundance: few; j_gene: TRBJ2-4; v_gene: TRBV4-2; d_gene: NA; CDR3nt: TGTGCCAGCAGCCAAGGTCGCTCTGTCAAAAACATTCAGTACTTC; CDR3aa: CASSQGRSVKNIQYF
abundance: few; j_gene: TRBJ1-6; v_gene: TRBV24-1; d_gene: TRBD1; CDR3nt: TGTGCCACCAGTGATCAAAGGACAGGGGATTACTCACCCCTCCACTTT; CDR3aa: CATSDQRTGDYSPLHF
abundance: many; j_gene: TRBJ1-1; v_gene: TRBV27; d_gene: TRBD1; CDR3nt: TGTGCCAGCAGTTGGACAGGGGGAGTGACTGAAGCTTTCTTT; CDR3aa: CASSWTGGVTEAFF
abundance: few; j_gene: TRBJ2-3; v_gene: TRBV4-3; d_gene: TRBD2; CDR3nt: TGCGCCAGCAGCCAACCGGGACTAGCGGGGCGTGGTACGCAGTATTTT; CDR3aa: CASSQPGLAGRGTQYF
abundance: NA; j_gene: TRBJ2-7; v_gene: TRBV4-3; d_gene: NA; CDR3nt: TGCGCCAGCAGCCAAGGCCCCGGCGGGGCCTACGAGCAGTACTTC; CDR3aa: CASSQGPGGAYEQYF
abundance: many; j_gene: TRBJ2-4; v_gene: TRBV20-1; d_gene: NA; CDR3nt: TGCAGTGCGGTAGGACTAGCCAAAAACATTCAGTACTTC; CDR3aa: CSAVGLAKNIQYF